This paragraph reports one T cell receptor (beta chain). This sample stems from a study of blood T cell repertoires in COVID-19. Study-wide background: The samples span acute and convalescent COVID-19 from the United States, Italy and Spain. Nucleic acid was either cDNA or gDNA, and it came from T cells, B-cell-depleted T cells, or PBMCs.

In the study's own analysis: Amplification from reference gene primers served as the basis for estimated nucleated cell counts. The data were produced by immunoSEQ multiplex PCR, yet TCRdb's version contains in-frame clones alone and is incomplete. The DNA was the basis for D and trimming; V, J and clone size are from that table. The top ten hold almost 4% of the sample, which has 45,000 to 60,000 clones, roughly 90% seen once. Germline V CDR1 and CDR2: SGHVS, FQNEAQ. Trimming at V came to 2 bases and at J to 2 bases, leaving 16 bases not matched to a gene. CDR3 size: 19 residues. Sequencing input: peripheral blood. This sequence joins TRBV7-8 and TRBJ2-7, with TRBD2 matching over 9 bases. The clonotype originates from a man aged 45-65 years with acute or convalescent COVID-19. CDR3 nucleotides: TGTGCCAGCAGCTTATCGGTCAGCCTGGCGAGCGGGAGGACCTACGAGCAGTACTTC. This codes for CASSLSVSLASGRTYEQYF.